The rows below give T cell receptor beta chains drawn from one sample of a study of STAT5B mutations in CD4+ large granular lymphocyte leukemia. Here immunoSEQ multiplex PCR was the method, and the copy in TCRdb shows in-frame clones only, minus some. The sample includes approximately 32,000 clones, about 91% seen only once; the top ten take 0.75% to 1%. The sequenced material came from CD4+ T cells from blood buffy coats. The receptors were sampled from a human donor in good health. CDR3s include the opening cysteine and the closing phenylalanine or tryptophan. The D gene is left open where the match is weak. Clone size is shown for a subset of rows, as once, few, many or a class of expanded clone.

J | D | length | size | V | DNA | CDR3
TRBJ1-2 | . | 15 | . | TRBV6-6 | TGTGCCAGCAGTTACTCGCCAGGGGCGCCCCGTGGCTACACCTTC | CASSYSPGAPRGYTF
TRBJ1-3 | TRBD1 | 19 | once | TRBV4-1 | TGCGCCAGCAGCCAAGATTTTGGACAGGGGCGAAGCTCTGGAAACACCATATATTTT | CASSQDFGQGRSSGNTIYF
TRBJ2-5 | . | 15 | . | TRBV5-4 | TGTGCCAGCAGTCGGGACTCCAGCGGCCAAGAGACCCAGTACTTC | CASSRDSSGQETQYF
TRBJ2-3 | . | 16 | . | TRBV6-5 | TGTGCCAGCAGTTACCTTCGGGCCGGACTCCCAGATACGCAGTATTTT | CASSYLRAGLPDTQYF
TRBJ1-4 | . | 15 | . | TRBV19 | TGTGCCAGTAGTCCCCGAGGGGCAACTAATGAAAAACTGTTTTTT | CASSPRGATNEKLFF
TRBJ2-3 | . | 15 | once | TRBV27 | TGTGCCAGCAGTTTGGCCCCTGCTCTCACAGATACGCAGTATTTT | CASSLAPALTDTQYF
TRBJ2-2 | . | 16 | . | TRBV5-6 | TGTGCCAGCAGCTTTGGGCGGGCCAGGGACACCGGGGAGCTGTTTTTT | CASSFGRARDTGELFF
TRBJ2-1 | . | 11 | . | TRBV20-1 | TGCGGCAGTCCTGGGGTCAATGAGCAGTTCTTC | CGSPGVNEQFF
TRBJ2-2 | TRBD2 | 18 | . | TRBV7-2 | TGTGCCAGCAGAGGGCGGGGGGCCTGGAGGGGACACACCGGGGAGCTGTTTTTT | CASRGRGAWRGHTGELFF
TRBJ2-3 | TRBD2 | 13 | . | TRBV5-6 | TGTGCCAGCAGCCTTGGGGGGGTAGATACGCAGTATTTT | CASSLGGVDTQYF
TRBJ1-2 | . | 13 | . | TRBV27 | TGTGCCAGCAGTCCCACGACGGGATATGGCTACACCTTC | CASSPTTGYGYTF
TRBJ1-5 | . | 16 | . | TRBV27 | TGTGCCAGCAGTTTAGAGGGTCTCAATAACAATCAGCCCCAGCATTTT | CASSLEGLNNNQPQHF
TRBJ1-5 | . | 12 | . | TRBV25-1 | TGTGCCAGCAGTGATGACAGGCAGCCCCAGCATTTT | CASSDDRQPQHF
TRBJ2-3 | . | 18 | . | TRBV11-2 | TGTGCCAGCAGCTTAGATCTTTGGGGGGCCAGGGACACAGATACGCAGTATTTT | CASSLDLWGARDTDTQYF
TRBJ2-5 | . | 12 | . | TRBV2 | TGTGCCGAAAGGGGAGCTCAAGAGACCCAGTACTTC | CAERGAQETQYF
TRBJ2-5 | . | 12 | . | TRBV13 | TGTGCCAGCGTGGGCAGGGGAGAGACCCAGTACTTC | CASVGRGETQYF
TRBJ1-1 | . | 12 | . | TRBV6-5 | TGTGCCAGCAGTGCTCAAGGTGATAGTACTTTCTTT | CASSAQGDSTFF
TRBJ1-2 | . | 13 | . | TRBV23-1 | TGCGCCAGCAGTCAAAGGGCTAACTATGGCTACACCTTC | CASSQRANYGYTF